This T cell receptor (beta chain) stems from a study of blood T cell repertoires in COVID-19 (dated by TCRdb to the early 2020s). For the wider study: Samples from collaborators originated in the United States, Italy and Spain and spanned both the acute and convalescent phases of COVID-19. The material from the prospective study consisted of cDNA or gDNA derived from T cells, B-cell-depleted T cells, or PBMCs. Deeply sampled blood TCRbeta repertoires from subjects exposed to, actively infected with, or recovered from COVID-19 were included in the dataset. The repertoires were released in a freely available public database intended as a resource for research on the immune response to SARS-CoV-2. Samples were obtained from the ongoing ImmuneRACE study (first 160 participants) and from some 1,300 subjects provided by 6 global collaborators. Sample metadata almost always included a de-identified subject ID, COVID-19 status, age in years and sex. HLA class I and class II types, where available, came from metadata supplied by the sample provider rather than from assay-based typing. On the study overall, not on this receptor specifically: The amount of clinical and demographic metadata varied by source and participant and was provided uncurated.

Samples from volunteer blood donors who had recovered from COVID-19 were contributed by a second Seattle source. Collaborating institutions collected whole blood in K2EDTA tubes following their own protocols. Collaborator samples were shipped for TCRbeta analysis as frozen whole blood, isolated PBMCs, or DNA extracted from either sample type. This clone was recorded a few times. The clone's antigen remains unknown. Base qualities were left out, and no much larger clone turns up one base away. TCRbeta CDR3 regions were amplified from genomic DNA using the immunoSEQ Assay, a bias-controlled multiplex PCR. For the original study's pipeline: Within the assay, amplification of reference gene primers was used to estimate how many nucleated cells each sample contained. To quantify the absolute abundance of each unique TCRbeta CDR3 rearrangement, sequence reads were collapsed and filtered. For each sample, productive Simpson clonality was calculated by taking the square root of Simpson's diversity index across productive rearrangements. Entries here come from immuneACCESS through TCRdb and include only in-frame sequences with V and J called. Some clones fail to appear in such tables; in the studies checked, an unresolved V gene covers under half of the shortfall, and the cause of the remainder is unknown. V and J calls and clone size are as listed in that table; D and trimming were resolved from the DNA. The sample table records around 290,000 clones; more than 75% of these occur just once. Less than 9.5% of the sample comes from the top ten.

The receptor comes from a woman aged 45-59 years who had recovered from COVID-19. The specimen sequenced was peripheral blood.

The sequenced DNA: TGTGCCAGCAGCCAGGGGGCTGGAAACACCATATATTTT. Its protein is CASSQGAGNTIYF. The V gene is TRBV27 and the J gene is TRBJ1-3, with 7 central nucleotides matching TRBD1. There are 13 amino acids in the CDR3, from cysteine to phenylalanine inclusive. Solely the CDR3 DNA is kept, with 39 bases framed from the first base. After removal of 6 bases from V and 2 bases from J, the junction retains 1 base not matched to a gene. For CDR1 and CDR2, the germline V gene (reference sequence) lists MNHEY and SMNVEV.